A selection of T cell receptor beta chains follows, all from one sample in a study of monozygotic twins with inflammatory bowel disease. Each CDR3 protein gets one entry in TCRdb, which reprocessed the 5' RACE reads and gives no DNA. The sample shows approximately 100,000 distinct CDR3 sequences, and around 12% sits with its ten largest clones. The sequencing sample was made of blood. These receptor sequences come from a human donor with ulcerative colitis or Crohn's disease, or a healthy co-twin of an affected twin (not recorded which). The CDR3 runs from the conserved cysteine through the conserved F or W. Each record gives: V gene, J gene, CDR3 protein.

TRBV2,TRBJ2-3,CASSELAIGPQYF
TRBV10-3,TRBJ2-5,CAISEGGGGQETQYF
TRBV4-2,TRBJ2-1,CASSQASGSSNEQFF
TRBV5-1,TRBJ2-7,CASSLQRQHEQYF
TRBV12-3/TRBV12-4,TRBJ2-7,CASSTTGGGEQYF
TRBV5-4,TRBJ1-2,CASTRVQGYGYTF
TRBV7-9,TRBJ2-7,CASSLAGGTYEQYF
TRBV18,TRBJ2-1,CASSPVGGRASSEQFF
TRBV7-9,TRBJ2-2,CASSPVNTGELFF
TRBV18,TRBJ2-1,CASSPKLDGNYNEQFF
TRBV20-1,TRBJ2-7,CSARVPRESSYEQYF
TRBV5-6,TRBJ2-3,CASSFSFLAGALGDTQYF
TRBV4-3,TRBJ1-2,CASSHGDSNYGYTF
TRBV18,TRBJ2-3,CASSPPTRGNTDTQYF
TRBV27,TRBJ1-5,CASSLLGLDQPQHF
TRBV20-1,TRBJ2-3,CSAKDSVKDTQYF
TRBV10-3,TRBJ2-1,CATKIGQGDNEQFF
TRBV9,TRBJ1-6,CASSTQGVGNSPLHF
TRBV9,TRBJ2-1,CASSIGRQLSVEQFF
TRBV5-1,TRBJ2-5,CASSWGTANQETQYF
TRBV7-3,TRBJ2-7,CASSLKGTGDSYEQYF
TRBV9,TRBJ2-1,CASSATGTVIKDEQFF
TRBV5-1,TRBJ1-2,CASSLEGSYGYTF
TRBV12-3/TRBV12-4,TRBJ2-1,CASSSRVIGEHFF
TRBV5-1,TRBJ2-5,CASSPRTVQETQYF
TRBV6-2/TRBV6-3,TRBJ2-1,CASNPVLGGWREQFF
TRBV20-1,TRBJ2-5,CSALGTSGSETQYF
TRBV6-1,TRBJ1-1,CASSSQSTVVTEAFF
TRBV10-3,TRBJ2-7,CAISESIGNYEQYF
TRBV12-3/TRBV12-4,TRBJ2-7,CASSPLTAPYEQYF
TRBV20-1,TRBJ1-1,CSASGPPANTEAFF
TRBV5-1,TRBJ2-5,CASRTQGQETQYF
TRBV5-6,TRBJ2-7,CASSFGDPYEQYF
TRBV3-1,TRBJ2-5,CASSHRGRRETQYF
TRBV18,TRBJ2-5,CASSPSRASFQETQYF
TRBV30,TRBJ1-5,CAWSVSSNQPQHF
TRBV7-3,TRBJ2-1,CASSLNSLSYNEQFF
TRBV5-6,TRBJ1-2,CASSTRDRGNNYGYTF
TRBV29-1,TRBJ1-1,CSVHTVGTEAFF
TRBV5-1,TRBJ2-5,CASSLDGTPDPETQYF
TRBV20-1,TRBJ2-5,CSATDWASGETQYF